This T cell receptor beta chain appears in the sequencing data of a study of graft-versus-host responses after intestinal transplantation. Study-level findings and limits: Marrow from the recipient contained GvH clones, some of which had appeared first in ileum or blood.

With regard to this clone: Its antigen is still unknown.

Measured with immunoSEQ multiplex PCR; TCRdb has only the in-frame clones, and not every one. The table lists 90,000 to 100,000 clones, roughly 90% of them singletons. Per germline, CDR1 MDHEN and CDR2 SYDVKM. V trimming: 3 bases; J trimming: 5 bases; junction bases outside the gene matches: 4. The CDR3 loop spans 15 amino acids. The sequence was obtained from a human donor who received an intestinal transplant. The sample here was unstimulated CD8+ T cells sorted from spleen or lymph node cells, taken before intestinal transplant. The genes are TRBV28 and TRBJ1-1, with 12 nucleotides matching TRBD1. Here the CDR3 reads CASSFGTGGRTEAFF. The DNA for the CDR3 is TGTGCCAGCAGTTTTGGGACAGGGGGCAGAACTGAAGCTTTCTTT.